These 2 T cell receptor beta chains were all obtained from the same sample, sequenced in a study of blood T cell repertoires in COVID-19. Libraries were prepared by immunoSEQ multiplex PCR; TCRdb keeps only in-frame clonotypes and omits some of them. The repertoire holds 200,000 to 250,000 clones, with more than 75% as singletons. The sequencing input was peripheral blood. The receptors come from a man older than 75 with acute or convalescent COVID-19.

This clone was counted a few times. V and J are TRBV6-1 and TRBJ1-1; D is ambiguous. The CDR3 is 14 amino acids. Germline loops: CDR1 MNHNS, CDR2 SASEGT. V lost 0 bases and J lost 7, with 12 bases in between. The CDR3 DNA sequence: TGTGCCAGCAGTGAAGCCCCCCCGGTGAGTGAAGCTTTCTTT. It translates to CASSEAPPVSEAFF.

V usage is TRBV5-1 and J usage is TRBJ1-4; TRBD1 matches 9 bases. The V and J ends lost 3 bases and 3 bases, in that order; junction bases with no gene match: 6. CDR1 and CDR2 (germline): SGHRS, YFSETQ. The CDR3 length is 16 residues. CDR3 in DNA: TGCGCCAGCAGCTCCATGGGACAGGGATCTAATGAAAAACTGTTTTTT. Translating it yields CASSSMGQGSNEKLFF.